Following are 14 T cell receptor beta chains from one sample sequenced in a study of blood T cell repertoires in COVID-19. TCRdb's table, derived via immunoSEQ multiplex PCR, lists solely in-frame clones and lacks some. The data contain about 62,000 clones, over 75% of them singletons. Sequenced: peripheral blood. All receptors come from a woman aged 55 to 70 with COVID-19, enrolled during active disease.

The V and J genes are TRBV2 and TRBJ2-2; 10 bases map to TRBD2. CDR1 and CDR2 from the germline V gene are SNHLY and FYNNEI. The ends lost 4 bases at V and 7 bases at J; junction bases unmatched: 12. The CDR3 consists of 17 residues. This CDR3 is CASSAMLAGVGVGELFF. As DNA, the CDR3 is TGTGCCAGCAGTGCCATGCTAGCGGGAGTGGGCGTCGGGGAGCTGTTTTTT.

The chain joins TRBV12-3 or TRBV12-4 to TRBJ2-7; a weak D match, TRBD1 (5 bases). The CDR3 contains 12 residues. V lost 5 bases to trimming and J lost 4 bases, with 9 bases between them. The CDR3 sequence: CASSPGYYEQYF. CDR3 coding DNA: TGTGCCAGCAGTCCAGGGTATTACGAGCAGTACTTC.

The chain joins TRBV23-1 to TRBJ2-4, with D possibly matching TRBD2 (6 bases). TRBV23-1 is labeled an ORF, and its function is uncertain. The CDR3 has 17 amino acids. Trimming stripped 3 bases from V and 1 base from J, with 16 bases between. The CDR3 region is CASSHLDREFAKNIQYF. CDR3 coding DNA: TGCGCCAGCAGTCACCTCGATCGGGAGTTCGCCAAAAACATTCAGTACTTC.

This clone was counted a few times. The chain carries TRBV7-8 and TRBJ2-7; D is possibly TRBD2 (7 bases). CDR1 is SGHVS and CDR2 is FQNEAQ in the germline V gene. The ends were cut back, 5 bases at V and 6 bases at J, with 14 bases in the middle. The CDR3 runs 13 residues. The chain's CDR3 is CASSIGGGGEQYF. The CDR3 DNA reads as TGTGCCAGCAGCATTGGAGGGGGGGGCGAGCAGTACTTC.

This chain uses TRBV7-9 with TRBJ1-5; 10 bases agree with TRBD1. Germline values: CDR1 SEHNR, CDR2 FQNEAQ (reference sequence). This CDR3 region has 15 residues. The trim removed 5 bases at V and 4 bases at J, leaving 5 bases unmatched. CDR3 protein: CASSPGGQGNQPQHF. DNA of the CDR3: TGTGCCAGCAGCCCAGGGGGACAGGGGAATCAGCCCCAGCATTTT.

The chain's CDR3 is CAWGPGEGNSNQPQHF. CDR3 coding DNA: TGTGCCTGGGGACCGGGGGAGGGGAATAGCAATCAGCCCCAGCATTTT. The V call is TRBV30, the J call TRBJ1-5, with a possible D match to TRBD1 (5 bases). Germline CDR1 is GTSNPN and CDR2 is SVGIG (reference sequence). Trimming left V 5 bases short and J 0 bases short, with 17 bases between. The CDR3 has 16 residues.

This chain links TRBV19 with TRBJ1-1, with a tentative D call TRBD1 (5 bases). The CDR3 runs to 14 residues. From germline, CDR1 is LNHDA and CDR2 SQIVND (reference sequence). Trimming pared 3 bases from V and 0 bases from J, leaving 8 bases between. This CDR3 reads CASSIGGVNTEAFF. The CDR3 nucleotides are TGTGCCAGTAGTATTGGAGGGGTGAACACTGAAGCTTTCTTT.

This chain joins TRBV5-7 and TRBJ2-7; 10 bases map to TRBD2. TRBV5-7 is annotated as an ORF whose role is uncertain. The CDR3 extends over 15 amino acids. V lost 2 bases and J lost 5; bases outside the gene matches: 7. The CDR3 is CASSFIASGSHEQYF. CDR3 nucleotide sequence: TGTGCCAGCAGCTTCATAGCTAGCGGGAGCCACGAGCAGTACTTC.

The chain links TRBV18 to TRBJ2-5; 8 nucleotides match TRBD1. The ends lost 6 bases at V and 7 bases at J; junction bases unmatched: 13. The germline gives CDR1 KGHSH, CDR2 LQKENI. The CDR3 is 15 amino acids. The CDR3 DNA sequence: TGTGCCAGCTCGCCCGAAACAGGGGGGCCCGGGACCCAGTACTTC. Encoded protein: CASSPETGGPGTQYF. The full variable domain, rest sourced from reference TRBV18 and TRBJ2-5, is NAGVMQNPRHLVRRRGQEARLRCSPMKGHSHVYWYRQLPEEGLKFMVYLQKENIIDESGMPKERFSAEFPKEGPSILRIQQVVRGDSAAYFCASSPETGGPGTQYFGPGTRLLVL.

V is TRBV28 and J is TRBJ2-7; 9 bases match TRBD2. Germline V gene data show CDR1 as MDHEN and CDR2 as SYDVKM. Trimming at V came to 6 bases and at J to 6 bases, leaving 15 bases not matched to a gene. The CDR3 runs to 16 residues. This CDR3 reads CASSPLVVAGVPEQYF. The CDR3 bases are TGTGCCAGCAGCCCTCTTGTTGTAGCGGGAGTCCCCGAGCAGTACTTC.

The chain recombines TRBV7-2 with TRBJ1-1; tentatively, D is TRBD1 (6 bases). V lost 3 bases and J 3 bases, leaving 17 bases between the germline ends. This CDR3 has 16 amino acids. The V gene's germline CDR1 is SGHTA and CDR2 FQGNSA. The CDR3 DNA is TGTGCCAGCAGCTTTGATGGGGGGGCTGTCGACACTGAAGCTTTCTTT. It specifies CASSFDGGAVDTEAFF.

This clone was detected only once. The chain recombines TRBV7-2 with TRBJ1-1, with TRBD1 as a possible D gene (5 bases). This CDR3 region has 13 residues. Looked up from germline, CDR1 is SGHTA and CDR2 is FQGNSA. The ends were cut back, 1 base at V and 4 bases at J, with 7 bases in the middle. The CDR3 loop reads CASSLETVTEAFF. The CDR3 coding sequence is TGTGCCAGCAGCTTAGAGACAGTCACTGAAGCTTTCTTT.

J is TRBJ1-2 and V is TRBV7-9, with 7 positions matching TRBD1. Germline-derived CDR1 and CDR2 are SEHNR and FQNEAQ (reference sequence). The CDR3 consists of 14 residues. Unmatched junction bases numbered 6, after V lost 3 bases and J lost 5 bases. The chain's CDR3 is CASSLLTGEYGYTF. The CDR3 DNA reads as TGTGCCAGCAGCTTGCTAACAGGGGAATATGGCTACACCTTC. Drawing the rest from reference TRBV7-9 and TRBJ1-2, the complete variable domain is DTGVSQNPRHKITKRGQNVTFRCDPISEHNRLYWYRQTLGQGPEFLTYFQNEAQLEKSRLLSDRFSAERPKGSFSTLEIQRTEQGDSAMYLCASSLLTGEYGYTFGSGTRLTVV.

This rearrangement joins TRBV6-2 or TRBV6-3 to TRBJ2-7, with 9 bases that match TRBD2. Unmatched junction bases numbered 6, after V lost 5 bases and J lost 4 bases. CDR1 is MNHEY and CDR2 is SVGEGT in the germline V gene. CDR3 length: 14 residues. The CDR3 bases are TGTGCCAGCAGTACGACTAGCGGCTTTTACGAGCAGTACTTC. Its protein is CASSTTSGFYEQYF.